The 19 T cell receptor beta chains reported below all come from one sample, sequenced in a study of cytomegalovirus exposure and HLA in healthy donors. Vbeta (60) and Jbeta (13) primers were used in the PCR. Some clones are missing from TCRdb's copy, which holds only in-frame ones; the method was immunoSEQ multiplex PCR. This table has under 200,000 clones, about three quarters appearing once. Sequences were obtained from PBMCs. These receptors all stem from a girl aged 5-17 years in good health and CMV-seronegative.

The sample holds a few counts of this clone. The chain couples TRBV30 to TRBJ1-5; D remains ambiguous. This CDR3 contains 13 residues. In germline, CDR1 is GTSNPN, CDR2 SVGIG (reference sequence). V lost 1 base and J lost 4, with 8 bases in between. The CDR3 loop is CAWSGQKNQPQHF. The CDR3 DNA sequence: TGTGCCTGGAGTGGGCAGAAAAATCAGCCCCAGCATTTT.

The CDR3 coding sequence is TGTGCCAGCAGTACTGACAGTACAGGGGTGGGCGAAAAACTGTTTTTT. Protein product: CASSTDSTGVGEKLFF. J is TRBJ1-4 and V is TRBV28; 7 bases fit TRBD1. Germline CDR1 and CDR2: MDHEN and SYDVKM. This CDR3 has 16 residues. Trimming removed 5 bases from V and 8 bases from J; junction bases left unmatched: 14.

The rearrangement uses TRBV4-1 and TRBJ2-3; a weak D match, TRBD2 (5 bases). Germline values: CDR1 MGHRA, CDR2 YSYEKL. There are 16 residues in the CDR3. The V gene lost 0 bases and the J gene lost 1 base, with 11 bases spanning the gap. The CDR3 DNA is TGCGCCAGCAGCCAAGATCAGAGCGGTGGCACAGATACGCAGTATTTT. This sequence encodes CASSQDQSGGTDTQYF.

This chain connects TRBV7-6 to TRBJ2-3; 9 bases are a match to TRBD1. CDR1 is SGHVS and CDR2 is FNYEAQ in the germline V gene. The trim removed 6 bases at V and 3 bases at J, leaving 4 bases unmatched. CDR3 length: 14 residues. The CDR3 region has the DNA TGTGCCAGCAGTTACGGGACAGGGACAGATACGCAGTATTTT. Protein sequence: CASSYGTGTDTQYF.

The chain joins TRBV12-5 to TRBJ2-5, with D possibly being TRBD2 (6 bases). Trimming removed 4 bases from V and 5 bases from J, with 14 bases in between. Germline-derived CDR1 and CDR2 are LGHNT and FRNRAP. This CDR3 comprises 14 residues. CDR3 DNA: TGTGCTAGTGGTTCCCCCCCCCGGGGGGAGACCCAGTACTTC. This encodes CASGSPPRGETQYF.

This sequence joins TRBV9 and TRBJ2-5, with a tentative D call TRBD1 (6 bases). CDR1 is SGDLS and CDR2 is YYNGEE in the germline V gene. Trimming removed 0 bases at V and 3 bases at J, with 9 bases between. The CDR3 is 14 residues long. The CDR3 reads CASSVVAGEETQYF. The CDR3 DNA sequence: TGTGCCAGCAGCGTAGTTGCAGGGGAAGAGACCCAGTACTTC.

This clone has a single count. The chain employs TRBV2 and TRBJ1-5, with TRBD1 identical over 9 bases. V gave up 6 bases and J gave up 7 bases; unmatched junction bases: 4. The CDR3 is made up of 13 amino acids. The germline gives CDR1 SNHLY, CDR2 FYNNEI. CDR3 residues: CASRNRGPQPQHF. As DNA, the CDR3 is TGTGCCAGCAGAAACAGGGGGCCGCAGCCCCAGCATTTT.

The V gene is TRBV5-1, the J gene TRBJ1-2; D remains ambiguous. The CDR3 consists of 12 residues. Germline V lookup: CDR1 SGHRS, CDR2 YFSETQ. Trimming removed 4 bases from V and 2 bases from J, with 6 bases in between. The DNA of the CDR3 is TGCGCCAGCAGCAACTCGAACTATGGCTACACCTTC. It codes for CASSNSNYGYTF.

As DNA, the CDR3 is TGTGCCAGCAGCTCGCCGTCGAACGAGTACGAGCAGTACTTC. Amino acids: CASSSPSNEYEQYF. V and J are TRBV7-9 and TRBJ2-7; unclear D gene. V gave up 4 bases and J gave up 4 bases, with 14 bases separating them. Germline loops: CDR1 SEHNR, CDR2 FQNEAQ (reference sequence). The CDR3 has 14 residues.

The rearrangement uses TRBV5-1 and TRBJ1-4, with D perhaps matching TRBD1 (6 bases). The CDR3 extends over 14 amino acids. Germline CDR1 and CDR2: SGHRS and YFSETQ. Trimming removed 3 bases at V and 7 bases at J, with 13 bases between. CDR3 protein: CASSSGEFGEKLFF. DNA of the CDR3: TGCGCCAGCAGCTCAGGGGAGTTTGGTGAAAAACTGTTTTTT.

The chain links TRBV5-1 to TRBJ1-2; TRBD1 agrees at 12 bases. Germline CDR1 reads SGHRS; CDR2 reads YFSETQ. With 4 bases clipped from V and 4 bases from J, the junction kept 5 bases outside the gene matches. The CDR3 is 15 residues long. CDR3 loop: CASSPAGQGAYGYTF. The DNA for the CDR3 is TGCGCCAGCAGCCCAGCGGGACAGGGGGCCTATGGCTACACCTTC.

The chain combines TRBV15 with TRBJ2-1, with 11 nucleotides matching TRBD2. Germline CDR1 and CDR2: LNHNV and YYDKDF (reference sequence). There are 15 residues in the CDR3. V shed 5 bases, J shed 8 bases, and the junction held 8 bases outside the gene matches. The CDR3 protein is CATSVSGGATHEQFF. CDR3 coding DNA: TGTGCCACCAGCGTTAGCGGGGGGGCCACTCATGAGCAGTTCTTC. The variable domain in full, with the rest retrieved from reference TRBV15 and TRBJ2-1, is DAMVIQNPRYQVTQFGKPVTLSCSQTLNHNVMYWYQQKSSQAPKLLFHYYDKDFNNEADTPDNFQSRRPNTSFCFLDIRSPGLGDTAMYLCATSVSGGATHEQFFGPGTRLTVL.

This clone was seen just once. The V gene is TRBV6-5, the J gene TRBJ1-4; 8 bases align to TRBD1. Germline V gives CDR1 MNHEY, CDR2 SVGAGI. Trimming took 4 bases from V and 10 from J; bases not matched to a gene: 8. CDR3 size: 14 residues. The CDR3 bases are TGTGCCAGCAGTTCAGGGGGCGCTGGCGCAAAACTGTTTTTT. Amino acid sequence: CASSSGGAGAKLFF.

CDR3 coding DNA: TGTGCCAGCAGCCCATTGGGACAGGGAGGGACTGAAGCTTTCTTT. Translation gives CASSPLGQGGTEAFF. The V gene is TRBV9, the J gene TRBJ1-1; 9 bases align to TRBD1. Germline loops: CDR1 SGDLS, CDR2 YYNGEE. The CDR3 loop spans 15 amino acids. Germline trimming cut 4 bases from V and 5 bases from J; bases unmatched to any gene: 9.

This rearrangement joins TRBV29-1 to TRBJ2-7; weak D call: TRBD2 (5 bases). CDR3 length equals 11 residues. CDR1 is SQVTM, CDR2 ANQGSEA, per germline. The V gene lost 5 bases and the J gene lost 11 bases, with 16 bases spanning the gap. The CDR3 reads CSVMDFPLEYF. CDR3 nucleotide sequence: TGCAGCGTTATGGACTTCCCACTCGAGTACTTC.

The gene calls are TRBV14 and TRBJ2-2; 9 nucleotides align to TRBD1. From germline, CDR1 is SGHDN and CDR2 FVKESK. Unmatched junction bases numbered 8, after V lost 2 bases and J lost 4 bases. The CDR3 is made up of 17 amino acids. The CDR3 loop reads CASSQLQGARITGELFF. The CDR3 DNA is TGTGCCAGCAGCCAATTACAGGGGGCGAGGATCACCGGGGAGCTGTTTTTT.

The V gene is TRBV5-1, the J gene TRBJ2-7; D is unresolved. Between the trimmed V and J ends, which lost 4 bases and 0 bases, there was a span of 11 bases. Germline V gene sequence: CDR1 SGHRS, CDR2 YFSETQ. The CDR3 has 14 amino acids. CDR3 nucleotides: TGCGCCAGCAGCCCCAACTCCAACTCCTACGAGCAGTACTTC. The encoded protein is CASSPNSNSYEQYF.

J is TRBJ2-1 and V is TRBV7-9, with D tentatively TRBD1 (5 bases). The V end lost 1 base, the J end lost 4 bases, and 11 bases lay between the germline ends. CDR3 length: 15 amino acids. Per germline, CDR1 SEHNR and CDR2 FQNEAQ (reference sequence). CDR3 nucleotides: TGTGCCAGCAGCTTAGTAGGGGCCTCATACAATGAGCAGTTCTTC. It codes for CASSLVGASYNEQFF. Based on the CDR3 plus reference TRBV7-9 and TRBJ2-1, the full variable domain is DTGVSQNPRHKITKRGQNVTFRCDPISEHNRLYWYRQTLGQGPEFLTYFQNEAQLEKSRLLSDRFSAERPKGSFSTLEIQRTEQGDSAMYLCASSLVGASYNEQFFGPGTRLTVL.

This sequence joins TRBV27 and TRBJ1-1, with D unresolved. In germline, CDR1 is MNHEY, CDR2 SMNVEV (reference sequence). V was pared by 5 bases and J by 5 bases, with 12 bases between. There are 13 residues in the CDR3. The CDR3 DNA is TGTGCCAGCAGTCCCCCAGGAGGAACTGAAGCTTTCTTT. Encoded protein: CASSPPGGTEAFF.